Ten or more counts support the clone carrying this T cell receptor beta chain. The antigen is undetermined. This entry is derived from a study of post-analysis software for immune sequencing data. Study-wide points: Patients used about five TRBV segments, including TRBV5-6, TRBV5-1 and TRBV20-1, more often than controls.

Every TCR beta cDNA library bore unique molecular identifiers. TCRdb itself ran the PCR reads through MiXCR, one entry per CDR3 protein. The table lists hundreds of thousands of distinct CDR3 sequences, roughly 30% of them singletons. CDR3 length equals 15 residues. V trimming: 2 bases; J trimming: 8 bases; junction bases outside the gene matches: 10. Germline V lookup: CDR1 SGHVS, CDR2 FQNEAQ. This receptor was identified in a girl between 10 and 17 years old with multiple sclerosis. The chain joins TRBV7-8 to TRBJ2-3, with 7 bases lining up with TRBD2. The sample taken for sequencing was blood. The CDR3 reads CASSLTRREWVTQYF. DNA for the CDR3: TGTGCCAGCAGCTTAACTCGGCGGGAGTGGGTTACGCAGTATTTT.